This T cell receptor (beta chain) comes out of a study of T cell responses to AZD1222 COVID-19 vaccine. Worth noting for this clone: Its matching antigen is unknown.

Here immunoSEQ multiplex PCR was the method, and the copy in TCRdb shows in-frame clones only, minus some. The sample contains 20,000 or so clones, 84% of which appear only once. General study findings and limits: Once two AZD1222 doses were given, Spike-specific TCR breadth and depth went up. Dominant at 160-218 and 743-854, vaccine-associated CD4 TCRs also spanned spike. The study identified only five to seven AZD1222 recipients as seropositive at baseline. Clonal diversity may have been underestimated, and the donors were mostly white British, with more females than males.

The source was peripheral blood, collected 28 days after the second AZD1222 dose. The clonotype was recovered from an adult who received the AZD1222 COVID-19 vaccine.

CDR3: CASRSGGWNQPQHF. CDR3 DNA sequence: TGTGCCAGTAGGAGCGGGGGCTGGAATCAGCCCCAGCATTTT. The genes are TRBV19 and TRBJ1-5; D perhaps matches TRBD1 (6 bases). This CDR3 is 14 amino acids long. The V gene's germline CDR1 is LNHDA and CDR2 SQIVND (reference sequence). Deletions cut 6 bases from V and 4 bases from J, with 13 bases between.